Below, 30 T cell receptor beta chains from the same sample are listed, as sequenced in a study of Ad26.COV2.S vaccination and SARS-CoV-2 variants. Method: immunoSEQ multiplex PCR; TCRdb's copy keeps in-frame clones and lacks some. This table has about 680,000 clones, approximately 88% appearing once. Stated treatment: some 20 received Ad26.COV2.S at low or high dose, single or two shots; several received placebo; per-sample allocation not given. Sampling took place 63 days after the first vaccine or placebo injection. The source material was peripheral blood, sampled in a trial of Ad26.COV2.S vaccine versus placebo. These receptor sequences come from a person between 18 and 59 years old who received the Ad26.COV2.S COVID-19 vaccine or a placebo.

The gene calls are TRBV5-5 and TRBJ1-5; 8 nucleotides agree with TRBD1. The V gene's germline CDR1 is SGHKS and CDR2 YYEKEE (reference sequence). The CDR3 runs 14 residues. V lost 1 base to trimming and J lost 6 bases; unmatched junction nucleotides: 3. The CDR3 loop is CASSLQGAGQPQHF. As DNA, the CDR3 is TGTGCCAGCAGCTTGCAGGGGGCTGGTCAGCCCCAGCATTTT.

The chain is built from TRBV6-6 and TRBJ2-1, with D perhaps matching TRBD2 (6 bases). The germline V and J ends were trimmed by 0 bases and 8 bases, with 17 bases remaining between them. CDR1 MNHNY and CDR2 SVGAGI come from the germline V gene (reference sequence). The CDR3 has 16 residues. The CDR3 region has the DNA TGTGCCAGCAGTTACTCGAGTATCCGGGGGTTGGATGAGCAGTTCTTC. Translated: CASSYSSIRGLDEQFF.

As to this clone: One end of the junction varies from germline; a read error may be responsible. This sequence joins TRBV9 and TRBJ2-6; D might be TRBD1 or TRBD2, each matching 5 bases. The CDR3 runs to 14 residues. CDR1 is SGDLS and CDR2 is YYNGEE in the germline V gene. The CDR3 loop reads CASSVGIGDNVLTF. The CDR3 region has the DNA TGTGCCAGCAGCGTCGGGATAGGGGACAACGTCCTGACTTTC. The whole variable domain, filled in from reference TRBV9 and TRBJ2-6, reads DSGVTQTPKHLITATGQRVTLRCSPRSGDLSVYWYQQSLDQGLQFLIQYYNGEERAKGNILERFSAQQFPDLHSELNLSSLELGDSALYFCASSVGIGDNVLTFGAGSRLTVL.

The CDR3 region has the DNA TGCGCCAGCAGTGACTGGGTGGGGTTAGCCAAAAACATTCAGTACTTC. Protein: CASSDWVGLAKNIQYF. The genes are TRBV10-2 and TRBJ2-4; D is uncertain. The CDR3 runs 16 residues. Looked up from germline, CDR1 is WSHSY and CDR2 is SAAADI. Trimming shortened V by 3 bases and J by 0 bases, and 12 bases separated the two germline ends.

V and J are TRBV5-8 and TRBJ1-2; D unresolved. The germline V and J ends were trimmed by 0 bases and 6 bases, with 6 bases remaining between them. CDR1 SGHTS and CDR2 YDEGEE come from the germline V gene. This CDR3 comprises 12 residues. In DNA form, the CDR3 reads TGTGCCAGCAGCTTGGGAGGCAATGGCTACACCTTC. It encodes CASSLGGNGYTF.

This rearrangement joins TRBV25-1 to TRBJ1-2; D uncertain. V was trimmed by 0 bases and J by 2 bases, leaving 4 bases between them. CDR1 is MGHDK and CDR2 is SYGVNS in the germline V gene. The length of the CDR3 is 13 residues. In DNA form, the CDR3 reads TGTGCCAGCAGTGAATACATGAACTATGGCTACACCTTC. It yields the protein CASSEYMNYGYTF.

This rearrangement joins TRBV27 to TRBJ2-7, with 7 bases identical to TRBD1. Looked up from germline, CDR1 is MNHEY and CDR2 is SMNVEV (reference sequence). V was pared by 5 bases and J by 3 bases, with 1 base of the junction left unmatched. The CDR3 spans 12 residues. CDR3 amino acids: CASSRQGYEQYF. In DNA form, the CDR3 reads TGTGCCAGCAGTCGACAGGGCTACGAGCAGTACTTC.

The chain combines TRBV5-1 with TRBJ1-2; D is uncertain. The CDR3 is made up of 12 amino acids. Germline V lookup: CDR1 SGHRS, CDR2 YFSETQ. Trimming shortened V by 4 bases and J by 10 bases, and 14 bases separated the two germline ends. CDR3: CASSLPSGDYTF. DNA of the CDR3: TGCGCCAGCAGCCTACCATCGGGAGACTACACCTTC.

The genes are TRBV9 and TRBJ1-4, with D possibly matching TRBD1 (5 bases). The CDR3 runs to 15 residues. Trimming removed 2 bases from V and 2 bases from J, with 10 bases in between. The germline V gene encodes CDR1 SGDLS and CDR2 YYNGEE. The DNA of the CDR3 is TGTGCCAGCAGCGTTGGGACGGTTACTAATGAAAAACTGTTTTTT. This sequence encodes CASSVGTVTNEKLFF.

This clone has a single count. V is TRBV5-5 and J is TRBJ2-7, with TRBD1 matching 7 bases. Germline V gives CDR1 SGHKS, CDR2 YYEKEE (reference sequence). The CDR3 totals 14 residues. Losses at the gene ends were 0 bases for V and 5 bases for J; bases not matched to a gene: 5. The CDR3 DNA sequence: TGTGCCAGCAGCTTGGGACAGGGAAGCGACGAGCAGTACTTC. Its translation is CASSLGQGSDEQYF.

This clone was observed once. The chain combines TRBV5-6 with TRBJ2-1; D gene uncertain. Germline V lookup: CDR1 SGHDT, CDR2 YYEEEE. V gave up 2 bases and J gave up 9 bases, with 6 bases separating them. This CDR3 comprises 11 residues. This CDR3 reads CASSFRREQFF. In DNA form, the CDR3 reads TGTGCCAGCAGCTTCCGACGTGAGCAGTTCTTC.

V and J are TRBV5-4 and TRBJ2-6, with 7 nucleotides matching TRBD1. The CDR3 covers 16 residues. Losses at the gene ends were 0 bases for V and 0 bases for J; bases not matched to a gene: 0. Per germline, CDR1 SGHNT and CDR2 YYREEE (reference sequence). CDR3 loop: CASSLGQGSGANVLTF. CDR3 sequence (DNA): TGTGCCAGCAGCTTGGGACAGGGCTCTGGGGCCAACGTCCTGACTTTC.

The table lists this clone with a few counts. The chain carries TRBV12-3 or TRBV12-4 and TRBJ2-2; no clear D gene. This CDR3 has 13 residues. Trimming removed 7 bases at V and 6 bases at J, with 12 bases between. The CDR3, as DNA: TGTGCCAGCATCGACGGCGTTGCCGGGGAGCTGTTTTTT. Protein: CASIDGVAGELFF.

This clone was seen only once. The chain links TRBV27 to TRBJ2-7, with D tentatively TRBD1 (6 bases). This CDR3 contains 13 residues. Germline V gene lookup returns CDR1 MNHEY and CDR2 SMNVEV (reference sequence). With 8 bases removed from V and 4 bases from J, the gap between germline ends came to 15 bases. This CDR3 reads CASGNLGAYEQYF. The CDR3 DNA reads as TGTGCCAGCGGAAACCTGGGGGCTTACGAGCAGTACTTC.

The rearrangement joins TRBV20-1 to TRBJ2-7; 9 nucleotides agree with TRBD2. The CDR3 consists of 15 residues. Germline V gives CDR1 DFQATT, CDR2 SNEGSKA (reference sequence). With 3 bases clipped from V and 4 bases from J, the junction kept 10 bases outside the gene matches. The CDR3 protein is CSASSGGGAGYEQYF. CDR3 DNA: TGCAGTGCTAGTTCCGGCGGGGGGGCCGGTTACGAGCAGTACTTC.

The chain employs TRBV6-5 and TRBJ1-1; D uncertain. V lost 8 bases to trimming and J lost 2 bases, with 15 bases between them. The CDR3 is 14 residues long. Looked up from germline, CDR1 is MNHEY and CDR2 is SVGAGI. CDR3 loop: CASSFGVINTEAFF. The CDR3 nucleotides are TGTGCCAGCTCGTTCGGGGTAATCAACACTGAAGCTTTCTTT.

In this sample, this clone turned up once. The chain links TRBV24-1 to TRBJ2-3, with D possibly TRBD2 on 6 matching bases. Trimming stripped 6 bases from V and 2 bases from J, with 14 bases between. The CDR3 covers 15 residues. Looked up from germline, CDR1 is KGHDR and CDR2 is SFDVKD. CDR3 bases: TGTGCCACCAGTAGCAGCGGGCCCCCCACAGATACGCAGTATTTT. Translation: CATSSSGPPTDTQYF.

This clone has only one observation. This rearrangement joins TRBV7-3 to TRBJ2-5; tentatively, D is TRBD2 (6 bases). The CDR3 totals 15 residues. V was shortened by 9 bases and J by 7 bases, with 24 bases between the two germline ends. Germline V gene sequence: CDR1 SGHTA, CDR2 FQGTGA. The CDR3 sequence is CASRGEEPRPTTQYF. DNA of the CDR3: TGTGCCAGTAGAGGGGAGGAGCCACGGCCTACGACCCAGTACTTC. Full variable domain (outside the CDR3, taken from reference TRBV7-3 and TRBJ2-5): GAGVSQTPSNKVTEKGKYVELRCDPISGHTALYWYRQSLGQGPEFLIYFQGTGAADDSGLPNDRFFAVRPEGSVSTLKIQRTERGDSAVYLCASRGEEPRPTTQYFGPGTRLLVL.

CDR3 residues: CASSHSRQGRQYF. Written as DNA, the CDR3 is TGCGCCAGCAGTCACTCCCGACAGGGGAGGCAGTACTTC. The chain uses TRBV23-1 and TRBJ2-7; TRBD1 matches at 8 bases. TRBV23-1 qualifies as an ORF whose function is uncertain. The V and J ends lost 3 bases and 9 bases, in that order; junction bases with no gene match: 7. This CDR3 is built from 13 residues.

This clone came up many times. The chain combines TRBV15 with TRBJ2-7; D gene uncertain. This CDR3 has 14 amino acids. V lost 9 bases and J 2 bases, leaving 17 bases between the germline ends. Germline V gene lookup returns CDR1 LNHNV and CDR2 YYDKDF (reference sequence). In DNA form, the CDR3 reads TGTGCCACGGAAGATCACGGGTTAACCTACGAGCAGTACTTC. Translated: CATEDHGLTYEQYF.

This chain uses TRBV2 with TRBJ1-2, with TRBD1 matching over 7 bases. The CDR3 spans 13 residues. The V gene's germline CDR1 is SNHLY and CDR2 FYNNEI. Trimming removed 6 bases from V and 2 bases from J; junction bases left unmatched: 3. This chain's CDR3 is CASSEGANYGYTF. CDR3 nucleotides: TGTGCCAGCAGCGAGGGGGCCAACTATGGCTACACCTTC.

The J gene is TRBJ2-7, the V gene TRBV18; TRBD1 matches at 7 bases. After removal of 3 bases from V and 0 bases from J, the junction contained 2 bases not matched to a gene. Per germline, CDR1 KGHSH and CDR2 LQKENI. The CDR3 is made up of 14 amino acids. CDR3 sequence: CASSPGQLSYEQYF. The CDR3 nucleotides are TGTGCCAGCTCACCGGGACAGCTCTCCTACGAGCAGTACTTC. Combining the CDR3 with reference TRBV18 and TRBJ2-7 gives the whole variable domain NAGVMQNPRHLVRRRGQEARLRCSPMKGHSHVYWYRQLPEEGLKFMVYLQKENIIDESGMPKERFSAEFPKEGPSILRIQQVVRGDSAAYFCASSPGQLSYEQYFGPGTRLTVT.

As DNA, the CDR3 is TGTGCCAGCAGCTTAGCCGGGACAGGGAAGGCCAAAAACATTCAGTACTTC. It specifies CASSLAGTGKAKNIQYF. The chain recombines TRBV7-2 with TRBJ2-4, with 9 bases matching TRBD1. The CDR3 is made up of 17 amino acids. Looked up from germline, CDR1 is SGHTA and CDR2 is FQGNSA. With V trimmed by 0 bases and J by 1 base, 4 bases remained unmatched.

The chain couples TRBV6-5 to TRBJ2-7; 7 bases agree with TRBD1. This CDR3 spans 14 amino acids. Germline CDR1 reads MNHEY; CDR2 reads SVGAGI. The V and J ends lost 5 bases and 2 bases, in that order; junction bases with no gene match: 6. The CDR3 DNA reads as TGTGCCAGCAGTCGAGGGGGCGACGCCTACGAGCAGTACTTC. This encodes CASSRGGDAYEQYF.

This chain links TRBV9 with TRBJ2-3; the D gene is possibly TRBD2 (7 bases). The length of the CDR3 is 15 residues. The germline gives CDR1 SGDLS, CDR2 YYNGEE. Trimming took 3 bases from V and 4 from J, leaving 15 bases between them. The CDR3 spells CASSARGGRADTQYF. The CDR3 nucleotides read TGTGCCAGCAGCGCGAGGGGGGGAAGGGCAGATACGCAGTATTTT.

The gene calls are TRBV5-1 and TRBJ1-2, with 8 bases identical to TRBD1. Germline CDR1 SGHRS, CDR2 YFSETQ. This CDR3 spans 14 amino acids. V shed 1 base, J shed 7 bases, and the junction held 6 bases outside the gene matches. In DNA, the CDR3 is TGCGCCAGCAGCTTGAGGCAGGGGGCTGGTGGCTACACCTTC. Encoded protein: CASSLRQGAGGYTF.

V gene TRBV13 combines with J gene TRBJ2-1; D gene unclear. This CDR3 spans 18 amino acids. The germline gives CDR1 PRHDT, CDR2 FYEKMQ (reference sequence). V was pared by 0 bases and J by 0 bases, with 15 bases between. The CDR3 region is CASSLGSVLPSSYNEQFF. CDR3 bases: TGTGCCAGCAGCTTAGGATCGGTGTTACCTAGCTCCTACAATGAGCAGTTCTTC.

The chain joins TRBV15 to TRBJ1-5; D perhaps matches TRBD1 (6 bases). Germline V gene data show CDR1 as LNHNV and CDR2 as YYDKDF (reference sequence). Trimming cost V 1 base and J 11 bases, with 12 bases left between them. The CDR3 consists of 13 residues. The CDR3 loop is CATSRVGGGTQHF. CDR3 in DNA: TGTGCCACCAGCAGAGTAGGGGGTGGGACCCAGCATTTT.

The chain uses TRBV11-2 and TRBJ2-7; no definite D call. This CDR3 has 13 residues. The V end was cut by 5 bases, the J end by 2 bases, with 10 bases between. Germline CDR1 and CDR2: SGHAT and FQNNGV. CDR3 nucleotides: TGTGCCAGCAGCGCCGACTCCACCTACGAGCAGTACTTC. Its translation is CASSADSTYEQYF.

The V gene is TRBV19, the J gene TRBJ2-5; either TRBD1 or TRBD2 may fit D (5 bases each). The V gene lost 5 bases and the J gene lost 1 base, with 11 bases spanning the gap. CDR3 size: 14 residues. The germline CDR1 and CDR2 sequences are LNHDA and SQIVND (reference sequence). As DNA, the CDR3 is TGTGCCAGTAGTCCCGGGGCGCGCCAAGAGACCCAGTACTTC. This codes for CASSPGARQETQYF.